Below are 5 T cell receptor beta chains sequenced from a single sample in a study of cytomegalovirus exposure and HLA in healthy donors. Amplification used 60 Vbeta primers and 13 Jbeta primers. Assay: immunoSEQ multiplex PCR; the TCRdb copy retains only in-frame clones and omits some. The sample includes some 180,000 clones, around 80% of them seen just once. Material for sequencing was PBMCs. The receptor source for this set is a male donor in good health and CMV-seronegative.

In this sample, this clone turned up a few times. This chain connects TRBV19 to TRBJ2-3, with 8 nucleotides matching TRBD2. V trimming: 3 bases; J trimming: 1 base; junction bases outside the gene matches: 9. The CDR3 consists of 17 residues. The germline gives CDR1 LNHDA, CDR2 SQIVND (reference sequence). The CDR3 DNA reads TGTGCCAGTAGTATTTCCCGGGGGGGCGCGGGCACAGATACGCAGTATTTT. Protein product: CASSISRGGAGTDTQYF.

The chain carries TRBV19 and TRBJ1-2; 8 positions match TRBD1. There are 14 residues in the CDR3. Germline assignment: CDR1 LNHDA and CDR2 SQIVND (reference sequence). V trimming: 6 bases; J trimming: 4 bases; junction bases outside the gene matches: 7. The CDR3 loop is CASSQDREIYGYTF. Here the CDR3 DNA reads TGTGCCAGTAGCCAGGACAGGGAAATCTATGGCTACACCTTC.

This clone came up a few times. This sequence joins TRBV6-6 and TRBJ1-2; 7 bases line up with TRBD1. The CDR3 extends over 15 amino acids. CDR1 and CDR2 from the germline V gene are MNHNY and SVGAGI (reference sequence). Trimming cost V 2 bases and J 8 bases; bases outside gene matches: 11. This CDR3 reads CASSYPGTVEGGYTF. The DNA of the CDR3 is TGTGCCAGCAGTTACCCCGGGACAGTCGAGGGCGGCTACACCTTC.

The chain employs TRBV2 and TRBJ1-2, with a tentative D call TRBD1 (5 bases). Per the germline V gene, CDR1 is SNHLY and CDR2 is FYNNEI. CDR3 size: 14 residues. Trimming removed 2 bases from V and 5 bases from J, with 12 bases in between. The chain's CDR3 is CASSEPRGEYGYTF. CDR3 DNA: TGTGCCAGCAGTGAACCTCGGGGGGAGTATGGCTACACCTTC.

The V gene is TRBV5-1, the J gene TRBJ1-1; D is perhaps TRBD1 (5 bases). The germline CDR1 and CDR2 sequences are SGHRS and YFSETQ. Trimming removed 0 bases at V and 10 bases at J, with 16 bases between. The CDR3 extends over 14 amino acids. CDR3 sequence reads: CASSLEGSGIRAFF. The DNA of the CDR3 is TGCGCCAGCAGCTTGGAGGGGTCAGGGATCCGAGCTTTCTTT. Full variable domain (missing parts from reference TRBV5-1 and TRBJ1-1): KAGVTQTPRYLIKTRGQQVTLSCSPISGHRSVSWYQQTPGQGLQFLFEYFSETQRNKGNFPGRFSGRQFSNSRSEMNVSTLELGDSALYLCASSLEGSGIRAFFGQGTRLTVV.